The present T cell receptor beta chain was sequenced within a study of OX40 agonist ivuxolimab in advanced cancers. Looking at the study overall: The costimulatory receptor OX40 (CD134) was targeted by ivuxolimab, a fully human IgG2 agonistic monoclonal antibody. Three dose-escalation patients achieved partial responses, one with hepatocellular carcinoma and two with cutaneous melanoma. The paper describes the monotherapy dose-escalation part (N ≈ 51 patients) of the phase I trial of ivuxolimab. Of the approximately 50 patients in dose escalation, some 20 had hepatocellular carcinoma, some 15 had melanoma, 9 had renal cell carcinoma and 9 had head and neck cancer. Prior anti-PD-1, anti-PD-L1 or anti-CTLA-4 therapy was permitted, and 40% to 50% of dose-escalation patients had received checkpoint inhibitors. Peripheral TCRbeta sequencing was intended to test whether TCR sequence diversity was altered and clonal T-cell expansion was caused by ivuxolimab. In the dose-escalation cohort, more than 75% of patients were male, and the mean age was approximately 60 years, with a range of about 23 to 90. Intravenous ivuxolimab was administered to patients every 2 weeks at six dose levels: 0.01, 0.1, 0.3, 1.5, 3 and 10 mg/kg.

Study-wide findings and limitations: Antigen specificity was not determined for the clonally expanded peripheral T cells. After ivuxolimab, CD8+ T cells had more expanded clones than CD4+ T cells on average. Low levels of normalized T-cell clonal expansion were also seen in some patients who did not respond. In partial responders in the 0.1-3.0 mg/kg groups, normalized peripheral clonal expansion was found to be among the lowest, especially among CD8+ T cells. Clonal expansion of both CD4+ and CD8+ blood T cells was observed from baseline to week 6 at doses 0.1 to 3.0 mg/kg.

The trial excluded patients who had a history of autoimmune disease or who were on systemic immunosuppression. Peripheral blood for TCR sequencing was collected from all dose cohorts at baseline, on cycle 4 day 1, and on cycle 7 day 1. The samples were drawn from a first-in-human, open-label, multicenter phase I dose-escalation trial of ivuxolimab. The trial enrolled adults with locally advanced or metastatic head and neck squamous cell, hepatocellular, melanoma or renal cell carcinoma. Before TCR sequencing, CD4+ T cells and CD8+ T cells were sorted from peripheral blood as separate populations. As for this clone: This clone's antigen is unknown. Per-nucleotide qualities are absent, and no much larger clonotype sits a single base away.

Genomic DNA was extracted from sorted cells for sequencing of the TCRbeta CDR3 region. The immunoSEQ Assay was used for sequencing of TCRbeta CDR3 regions. Sourced from immuneACCESS, this table was stored by TCRdb with only in-frame sequences that have V and J called. A share of the clones is absent; for the studies checked, an unresolved V gene accounts for under half, and the remainder has no known explanation. The sample table lists around 77,000 clones, over 85% of them with a count of one. The ten top clones hold roughly 4.9% of the sample. This receptor was identified in an adult with an advanced solid tumor such as melanoma, head and neck, liver or kidney cancer. The sample consisted of CD4+ or CD8+ T cells sorted from blood, taken in a trial of the OX40 agonist ivuxolimab.

The CDR3 reads as follows: CASSPPPLRSGQFF. The nucleotides are TGTGCCAGCAGCCCACCACCCCTGAGGTCTGGGCAGTTCTTC. This chain joins TRBV11-3 to TRBJ2-1; there is no confident call for the D gene. The germline V gene supplies CDR1 SGHNT and CDR2 YENEEA. V drops 5 bases and J drops 12 bases, leaving 20 bases in between. The CDR3 has 14 amino acids, counting the end cysteine and phenylalanine. Only the CDR3 DNA is retained, 42 bases long and in frame from the first base.